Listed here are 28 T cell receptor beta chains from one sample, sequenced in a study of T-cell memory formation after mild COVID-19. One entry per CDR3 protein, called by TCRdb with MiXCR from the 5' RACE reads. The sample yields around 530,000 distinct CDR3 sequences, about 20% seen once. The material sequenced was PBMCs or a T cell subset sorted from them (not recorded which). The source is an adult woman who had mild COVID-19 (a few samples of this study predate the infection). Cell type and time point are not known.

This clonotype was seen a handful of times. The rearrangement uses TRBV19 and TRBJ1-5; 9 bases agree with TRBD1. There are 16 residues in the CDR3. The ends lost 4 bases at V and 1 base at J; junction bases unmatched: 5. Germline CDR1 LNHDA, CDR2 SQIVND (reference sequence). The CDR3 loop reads CASSTQDRGSNQPQHF. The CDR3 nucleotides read TGTGCCAGTAGTACTCAGGACAGGGGAAGCAATCAGCCCCAGCATTTT.

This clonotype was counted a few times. The CDR3 loop reads CASSAVGTGGYEQYF. CDR3 nucleotide sequence: TGTGCCAGCAGCGCCGTAGGAACAGGGGGCTACGAGCAGTACTTC. The chain carries TRBV11-2 and TRBJ2-7, with 8 bases matching TRBD1. The V and J ends lost 5 bases and 3 bases, in that order; junction bases with no gene match: 9. Germline loops: CDR1 SGHAT, CDR2 FQNNGV. The CDR3 consists of 15 residues. The whole variable domain, remainder taken from reference TRBV11-2 and TRBJ2-7, is EAGVAQSPRYKIIEKRQSVAFWCNPISGHATLYWYQQILGQGPKLLIQFQNNGVVDDSQLPKDRFSAERLKGVDSTLKIQPAKLEDSAVYLCASSAVGTGGYEQYFGPGTRLTVT.

The CDR3 sequence is CASSQVITQTQFF. CDR3 sequence (DNA): TGTGCCAGCAGCCAAGTAATCACCCAGACCCAGTTCTTC. This sequence joins TRBV14 and TRBJ2-1; no firm D call. CDR1 SGHDN and CDR2 FVKESK come from the germline V gene. This CDR3 has 13 residues. Between the trimmed V and J ends, which lost 1 base and 13 bases, there was a span of 14 bases.

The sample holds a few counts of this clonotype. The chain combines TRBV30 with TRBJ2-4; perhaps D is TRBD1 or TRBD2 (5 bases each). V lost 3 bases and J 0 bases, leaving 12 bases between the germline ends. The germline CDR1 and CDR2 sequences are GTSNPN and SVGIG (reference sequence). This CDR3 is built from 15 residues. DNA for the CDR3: TGTGCCTGGAGGATCGCCGGGACAGCCAAAAACATTCAGTACTTC. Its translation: CAWRIAGTAKNIQYF.

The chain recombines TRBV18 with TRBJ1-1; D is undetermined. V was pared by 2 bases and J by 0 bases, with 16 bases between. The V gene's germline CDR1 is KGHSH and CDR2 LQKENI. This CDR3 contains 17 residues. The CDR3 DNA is TGTGCCAGCTCACCAGGTGGTGGTAGAGATATGAACACTGAAGCTTTCTTT. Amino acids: CASSPGGGRDMNTEAFF. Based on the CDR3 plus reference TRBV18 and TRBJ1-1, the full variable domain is NAGVMQNPRHLVRRRGQEARLRCSPMKGHSHVYWYRQLPEEGLKFMVYLQKENIIDESGMPKERFSAEFPKEGPSILRIQQVVRGDSAAYFCASSPGGGRDMNTEAFFGQGTRLTVV.

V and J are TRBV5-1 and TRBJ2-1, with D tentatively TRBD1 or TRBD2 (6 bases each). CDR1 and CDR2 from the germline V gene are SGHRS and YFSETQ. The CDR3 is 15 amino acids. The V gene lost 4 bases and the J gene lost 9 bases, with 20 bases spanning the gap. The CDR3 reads CASSLSWGATSEQFF. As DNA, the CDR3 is TGCGCCAGCAGCCTTTCCTGGGGGGCCACTAGTGAGCAGTTCTTC. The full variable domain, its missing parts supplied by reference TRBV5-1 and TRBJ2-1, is KAGVTQTPRYLIKTRGQQVTLSCSPISGHRSVSWYQQTPGQGLQFLFEYFSETQRNKGNFPGRFSGRQFSNSRSEMNVSTLELGDSALYLCASSLSWGATSEQFFGPGTRLTVL.

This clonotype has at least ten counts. The CDR3: CASRGGLVNTEAFF. CDR3 nucleotide sequence: TGTGCCAGCAGGGGGGGGCTTGTGAACACTGAAGCTTTCTTT. The genes are TRBV12-3 or TRBV12-4 and TRBJ1-1; the D gene is possibly TRBD1 (6 bases). V was pared by 6 bases and J by 0 bases, with 11 bases between. The CDR3 is 14 amino acids.

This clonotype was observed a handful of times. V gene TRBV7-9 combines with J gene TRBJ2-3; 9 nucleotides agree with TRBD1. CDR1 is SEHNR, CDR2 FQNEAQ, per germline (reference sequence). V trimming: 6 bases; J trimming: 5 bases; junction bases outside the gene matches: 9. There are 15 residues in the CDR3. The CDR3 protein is CASRLTTGGEDTQYF. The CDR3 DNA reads TGTGCCAGCAGACTAACCACAGGGGGCGAAGATACGCAGTATTTT.

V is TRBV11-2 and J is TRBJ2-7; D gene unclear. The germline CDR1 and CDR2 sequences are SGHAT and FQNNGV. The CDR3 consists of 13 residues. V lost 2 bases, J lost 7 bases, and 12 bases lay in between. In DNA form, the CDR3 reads TGTGCCAGCAGCTTATCGCCTTCGGAAGAGCAGTACTTC. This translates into CASSLSPSEEQYF.

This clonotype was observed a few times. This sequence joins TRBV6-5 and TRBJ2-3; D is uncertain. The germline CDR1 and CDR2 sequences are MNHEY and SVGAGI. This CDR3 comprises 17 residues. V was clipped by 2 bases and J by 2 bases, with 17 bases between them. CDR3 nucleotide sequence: TGTGCCAGCAGTTACGGGTCGGCTAGTCCATACACAGATACGCAGTATTTT. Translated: CASSYGSASPYTDTQYF.

Here the CDR3 DNA reads TGTGCCAGCATTATAAAAATGGGACTAGCGGAGAGCTGCCAAGAGACCCAGTACTTC. This encodes CASIIKMGLAESCQETQYF. The chain carries TRBV12-3 or TRBV12-4 and TRBJ2-5; 11 bases are shared with TRBD2. V gave up 7 bases and J gave up 1 base; unmatched junction bases: 17. This CDR3 contains 19 residues.

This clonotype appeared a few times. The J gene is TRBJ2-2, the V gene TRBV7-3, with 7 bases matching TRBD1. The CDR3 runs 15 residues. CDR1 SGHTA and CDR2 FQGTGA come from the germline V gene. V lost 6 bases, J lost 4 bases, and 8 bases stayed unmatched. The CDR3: CASRAGSGGTGELFF. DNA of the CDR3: TGTGCCAGCAGGGCCGGTTCAGGGGGCACCGGGGAGCTGTTTTTT.

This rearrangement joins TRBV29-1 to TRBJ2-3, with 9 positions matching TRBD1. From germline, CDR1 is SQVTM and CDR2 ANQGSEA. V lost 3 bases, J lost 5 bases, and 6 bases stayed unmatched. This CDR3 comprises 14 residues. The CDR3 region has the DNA TGCAGCGTTGACGGGGACAGGGAACGAGATACGCAGTATTTT. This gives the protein CSVDGDRERDTQYF.

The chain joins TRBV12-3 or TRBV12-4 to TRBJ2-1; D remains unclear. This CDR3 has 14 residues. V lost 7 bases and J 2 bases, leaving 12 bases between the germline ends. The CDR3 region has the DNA TGTGCCAGCACACGGACCGCAGCCTACAATGAGCAGTTCTTC. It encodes CASTRTAAYNEQFF.

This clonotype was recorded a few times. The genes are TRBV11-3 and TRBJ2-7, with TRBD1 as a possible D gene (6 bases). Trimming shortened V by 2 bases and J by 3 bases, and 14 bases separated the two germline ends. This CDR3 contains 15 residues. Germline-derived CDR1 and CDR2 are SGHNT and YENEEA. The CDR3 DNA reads TGTGCCAGCAGCTTAATAAAGGACAGCTTCTACGAGCAGTACTTC. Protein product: CASSLIKDSFYEQYF.

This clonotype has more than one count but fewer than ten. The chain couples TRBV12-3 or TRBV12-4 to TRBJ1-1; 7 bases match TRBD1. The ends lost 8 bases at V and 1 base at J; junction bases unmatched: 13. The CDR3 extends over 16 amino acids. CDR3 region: CASSTGPEIGNTEAFF. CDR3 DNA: TGTGCCAGCTCGACAGGGCCCGAAATTGGGAACACTGAAGCTTTCTTT.

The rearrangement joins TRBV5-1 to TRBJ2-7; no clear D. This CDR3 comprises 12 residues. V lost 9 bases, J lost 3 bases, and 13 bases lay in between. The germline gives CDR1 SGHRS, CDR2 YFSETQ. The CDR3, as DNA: TGCGCCACCAAACCTAAGCTCTACGAGCAGTACTTC. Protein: CATKPKLYEQYF.

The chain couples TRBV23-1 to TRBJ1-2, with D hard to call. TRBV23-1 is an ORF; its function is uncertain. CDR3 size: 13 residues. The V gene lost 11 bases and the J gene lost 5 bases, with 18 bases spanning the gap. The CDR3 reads CARGEADHYGYTF. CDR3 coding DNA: TGCGCCCGCGGGGAGGCAGACCATTATGGCTACACCTTC.

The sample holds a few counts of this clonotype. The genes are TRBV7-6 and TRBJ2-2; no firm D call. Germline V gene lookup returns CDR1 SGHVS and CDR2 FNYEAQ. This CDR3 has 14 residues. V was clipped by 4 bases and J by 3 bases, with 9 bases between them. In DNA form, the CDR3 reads TGTGCCAGCAGCTCGGGCGGAGACACCGGGGAGCTGTTTTTT. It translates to CASSSGGDTGELFF.

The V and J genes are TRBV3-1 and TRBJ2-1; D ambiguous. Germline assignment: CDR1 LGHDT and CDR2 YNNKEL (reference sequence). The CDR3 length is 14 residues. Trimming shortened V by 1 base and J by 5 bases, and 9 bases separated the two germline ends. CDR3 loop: CASSQGPLDNEQFF. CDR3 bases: TGTGCCAGCAGCCAAGGGCCCCTTGACAATGAGCAGTTCTTC.

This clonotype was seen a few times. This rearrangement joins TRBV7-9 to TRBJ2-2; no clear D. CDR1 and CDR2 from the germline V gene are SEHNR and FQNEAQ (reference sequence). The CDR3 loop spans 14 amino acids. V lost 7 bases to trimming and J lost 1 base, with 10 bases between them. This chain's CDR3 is CASIHRGNTGELFF. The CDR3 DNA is TGTGCCAGCATACACCGTGGGAACACCGGGGAGCTGTTTTTT.

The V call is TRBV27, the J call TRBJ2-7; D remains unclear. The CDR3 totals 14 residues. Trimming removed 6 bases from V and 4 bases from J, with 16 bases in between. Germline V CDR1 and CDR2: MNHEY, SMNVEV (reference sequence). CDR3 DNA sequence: TGTGCCAGCAGCCACGGCGTGGTTTTGTACGAGCAGTACTTC. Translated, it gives CASSHGVVLYEQYF.

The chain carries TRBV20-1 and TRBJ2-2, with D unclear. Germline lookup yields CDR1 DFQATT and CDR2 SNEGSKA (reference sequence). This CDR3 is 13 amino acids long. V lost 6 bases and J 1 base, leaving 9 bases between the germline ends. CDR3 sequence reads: CSAKTLNTGELFF. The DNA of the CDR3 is TGCAGTGCCAAGACTCTGAACACCGGGGAGCTGTTTTTT.

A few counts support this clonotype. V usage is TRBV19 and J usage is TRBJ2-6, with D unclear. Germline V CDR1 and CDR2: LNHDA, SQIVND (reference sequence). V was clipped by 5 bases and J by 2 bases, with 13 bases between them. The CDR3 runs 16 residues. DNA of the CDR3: TGTGCCAGTAGTTCCCCCCAGACCCCTGGGGCCAACGTCCTGACTTTC. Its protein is CASSSPQTPGANVLTF.

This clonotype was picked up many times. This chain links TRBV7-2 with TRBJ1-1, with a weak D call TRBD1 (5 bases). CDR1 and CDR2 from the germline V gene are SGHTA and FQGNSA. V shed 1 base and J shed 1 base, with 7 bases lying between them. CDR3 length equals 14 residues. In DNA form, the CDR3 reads TGTGCCAGCAGCTTAGTCACAGGGAACACTGAAGCTTTCTTT. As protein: CASSLVTGNTEAFF.

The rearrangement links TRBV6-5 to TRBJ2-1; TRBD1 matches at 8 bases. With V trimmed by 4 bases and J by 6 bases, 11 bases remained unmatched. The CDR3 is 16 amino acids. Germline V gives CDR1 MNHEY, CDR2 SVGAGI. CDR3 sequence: CASSSSYRTGGNEQFF. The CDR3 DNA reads TGTGCCAGCAGTTCATCATACCGAACAGGGGGCAATGAGCAGTTCTTC.

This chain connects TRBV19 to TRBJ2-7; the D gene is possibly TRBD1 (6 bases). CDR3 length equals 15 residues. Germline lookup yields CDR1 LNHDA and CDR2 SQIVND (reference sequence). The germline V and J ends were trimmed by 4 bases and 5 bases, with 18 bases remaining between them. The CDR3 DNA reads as TGTGCCAGTAGTACAGGGGCCCTTTTGAGAAACGAGCAGTACTTC. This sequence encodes CASSTGALLRNEQYF.

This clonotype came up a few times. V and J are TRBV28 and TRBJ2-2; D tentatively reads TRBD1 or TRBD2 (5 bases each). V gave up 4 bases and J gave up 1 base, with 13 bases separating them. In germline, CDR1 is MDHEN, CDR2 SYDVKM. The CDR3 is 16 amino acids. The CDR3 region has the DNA TGTGCCAGCAGTTCCGGGGACGGGATGAACACCGGGGAGCTGTTTTTT. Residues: CASSSGDGMNTGELFF.